Presented here are 9 T cell receptor beta chains from one specimen sequenced in a study of blood T cells in healthy people across ages. Using a J-beta primer mix together with a sample-barcoded 5' primer, a second PCR was run for roughly 6 to 12 cycles. TCRdb reprocessed the 5' RACE reads with MiXCR, giving one entry per CDR3 protein. The table records 730,000 or so distinct CDR3 sequences, approximately 40% of them present only once. The sample comprised blood. These receptors were collected from an older man in good health.

This chain joins TRBV25-1 and TRBJ2-6; 7 bases map to TRBD1. Germline lookup yields CDR1 MGHDK and CDR2 SYGVNS. The ends lost 0 bases at V and 2 bases at J; junction bases unmatched: 4. The CDR3 consists of 17 residues. For the CDR3, the DNA is TGTGCCAGCAGTGAATATGCCGGACAGGCTGGGGCCAACGTCCTGACTTTC. This codes for CASSEYAGQAGANVLTF. The variable domain in full, with the rest retrieved from reference TRBV25-1 and TRBJ2-6, is EADIYQTPRYLVIGTGKKITLECSQTMGHDKMYWYQQDPGMELHLIHYSYGVNSTEKGDLSSESTVSRIRTEHFPLTLESARPSHTSQYLCASSEYAGQAGANVLTFGAGSRLTVL.

This clonotype was recorded many times. The V gene is TRBV19, the J gene TRBJ1-2; D not certain. The germline V gene encodes CDR1 LNHDA and CDR2 SQIVND (reference sequence). The CDR3 length is 13 residues. The germline V and J ends were trimmed by 3 bases and 4 bases, with 9 bases remaining between them. DNA for the CDR3: TGTGCCAGTAGTATTGGCCAGGTCTATGGCTACACCTTC. It is translated as CASSIGQVYGYTF.

The chain carries TRBV9 and TRBJ1-1, with unresolved D. The CDR3 extends over 13 amino acids. Trimming removed 0 bases at V and 4 bases at J, with 7 bases between. Germline CDR1 is SGDLS and CDR2 is YYNGEE. The CDR3 nucleotides are TGTGCCAGCAGCGTAGGCCATGGCACTGAAGCTTTCTTT. Residues: CASSVGHGTEAFF. Based on the CDR3 plus reference TRBV9 and TRBJ1-1, the full variable domain is DSGVTQTPKHLITATGQRVTLRCSPRSGDLSVYWYQQSLDQGLQFLIQYYNGEERAKGNILERFSAQQFPDLHSELNLSSLELGDSALYFCASSVGHGTEAFFGQGTRLTVV.

There are a few counts of this clonotype. The CDR3 nucleotides read TGCGCCAGCAGCCAACTCTTCGGGGGCCCCGGTGGGACCCAGTACTTC. It yields the protein CASSQLFGGPGGTQYF. The V gene is TRBV4-1, the J gene TRBJ2-5, with D possibly being TRBD1 or TRBD2 (6 bases each). The V gene's germline CDR1 is MGHRA and CDR2 YSYEKL. The CDR3 sequence is 16 residues long. Trimming stripped 2 bases from V and 7 bases from J, with 20 bases between.

The gene calls are TRBV20-1 and TRBJ2-1, with 14 bases that match TRBD2. With V trimmed by 5 bases and J by 7 bases, 10 bases remained unmatched. The V gene's germline CDR1 is DFQATT and CDR2 SNEGSKA (reference sequence). The CDR3 runs to 16 residues. CDR3 nucleotides: TGCAGTGCTCATCCGGGACTAGCGGGAGTTGGAAATGAGCAGTTCTTC. Its translation: CSAHPGLAGVGNEQFF.

This clonotype was detected only a few times. V usage is TRBV4-3 and J usage is TRBJ2-7; 7 bases fit TRBD2. The V segment lost 1 base and the J segment 3 bases; nucleotides outside the gene matches: 6. CDR1 is LGHNA, CDR2 YSLEER, per germline. The CDR3 has 15 residues. The CDR3 DNA is TGCGCCAGCAGCCAAGCGGGGGGAGGAAGCTACGAGCAGTACTTC. Amino acids: CASSQAGGGSYEQYF.

The gene calls are TRBV6-5 and TRBJ1-1; TRBD1 matches at 7 bases. CDR3 size: 16 residues. Germline loops: CDR1 MNHEY, CDR2 SVGAGI. Trimming at V came to 6 bases and at J to 2 bases, leaving 12 bases not matched to a gene. The CDR3 bases are TGTGCCAGCAGCCTACAGGGGCGCCGACTTAACACTGAAGCTTTCTTT. Translating it yields CASSLQGRRLNTEAFF.

The V and J genes are TRBV7-6 and TRBJ2-7; 9 bases are shared with TRBD2. V shed 5 bases and J 7 bases; nucleotides not matched to a gene: 9. CDR1 is SGHVS, CDR2 FNYEAQ, per germline. CDR3 size: 14 residues. The CDR3, as DNA: TGTGCCAGCAGCCTGGGACTAGCCTACGATGAGCAGTACTTC. Translated, it gives CASSLGLAYDEQYF.

J is TRBJ1-2 and V is TRBV20-1; TRBD1 aligns across 8 bases. The V and J ends lost 0 bases and 7 bases, in that order; junction bases with no gene match: 13. This CDR3 region has 16 residues. CDR1 DFQATT and CDR2 SNEGSKA come from the germline V gene (reference sequence). CDR3 nucleotides: TGCAGTGCTAGAGATGCGGTAGGGAACAGGGGGTTTGGCTACACCTTC. Amino acid sequence: CSARDAVGNRGFGYTF.